A single sample gave rise to the 27 T cell receptor beta chains below, sequenced in a study of T cells after yellow fever vaccination. TCRdb analysed the 5' RACE reads with MiXCR anew, one entry per CDR3 protein. The profile shows about 320,000 distinct CDR3 sequences, roughly 10% of them singletons. The material was CD4+ T cells sorted from PBMCs, obtained 45 days after the yellow fever booster vaccination. Receptor source: a man in his late teens or twenties who received the YFV17D yellow fever vaccine.

This clonotype was detected many times. The V call is TRBV15, the J call TRBJ2-5; TRBD2 aligns across 9 bases. The CDR3 has 16 amino acids. The germline CDR1 and CDR2 sequences are LNHNV and YYDKDF (reference sequence). The V gene end was trimmed by 3 bases and the J gene end by 5 bases; junction bases not matched to a gene: 10. The CDR3 coding sequence is TGTGCCACCAGCAGGGCCGGGACTAGCCGGGGGGAGACCCAGTACTTC. It translates to CATSRAGTSRGETQYF.

The genes are TRBV20-1 and TRBJ1-2; D gene ambiguous. Germline lookup yields CDR1 DFQATT and CDR2 SNEGSKA (reference sequence). Between the trimmed V and J ends, which lost 3 bases and 4 bases, there was a span of 18 bases. CDR3 length: 15 residues. CDR3 loop: CSASQQTRALYGYTF. The CDR3 DNA reads TGCAGTGCTAGTCAACAAACCCGGGCCCTCTATGGCTACACCTTC.

The chain's CDR3 is CSASYSGEYTDTQYF. DNA for the CDR3: TGCAGTGCTAGCTATAGCGGGGAATACACAGATACGCAGTATTTT. V usage is TRBV20-1 and J usage is TRBJ2-3, with 8 bases that match TRBD2. The J segment lost 2 bases and the V segment lost 3 bases, leaving 7 bases of the junction unmatched. This CDR3 region has 15 residues. Germline CDR1 DFQATT, CDR2 SNEGSKA (reference sequence).

This clonotype showed up just a few times. The rearrangement uses TRBV27 and TRBJ1-3, with a tentative D call TRBD1 (6 bases). V dropped 6 bases and J dropped 0 bases, with 12 bases sitting between them. Germline loops: CDR1 MNHEY, CDR2 SMNVEV (reference sequence). The CDR3 covers 15 residues. The CDR3 reads CASRPDRLSGNTIYF. The CDR3 nucleotides read TGTGCCAGCAGGCCGGACAGACTCTCTGGAAACACCATATATTTT.

For the CDR3, the DNA is TGTGCCAGAAGCTTGAGGGGCCAAGCGGGGCCCTGGGATGAGCAGTTCTTC. It is translated as CARSLRGQAGPWDEQFF. The gene calls are TRBV5-3 and TRBJ2-1, with 7 bases identical to TRBD2. TRBV5-3 is an open reading frame whose function is uncertain. Germline trimming cut 1 base from V and 8 bases from J; bases unmatched to any gene: 15. There are 17 residues in the CDR3.

This CDR3 reads CASSRPRTGPTGELFF. In nucleotides, the CDR3 is TGTGCCAGCAGCCGGCCTCGGACAGGGCCCACCGGGGAGCTGTTTTTT. The chain recombines TRBV7-2 with TRBJ2-2; 8 nucleotides align to TRBD1. The germline CDR1 and CDR2 sequences are SGHTA and FQGNSA. The CDR3 consists of 16 residues. V was pared by 5 bases and J by 4 bases, with 9 bases of the junction left unmatched.

The rearrangement joins TRBV4-1 to TRBJ2-7, with D unresolved. The V and J ends lost 4 bases and 2 bases respectively, with 12 bases between them. This CDR3 has 14 residues. Looked up from germline, CDR1 is MGHRA and CDR2 is YSYEKL. The CDR3 DNA reads as TGCGCCAGCAGCCGACTGACCGCCACCTACGAGCAGTACTTC. Translating it yields CASSRLTATYEQYF.

The chain uses TRBV10-1 and TRBJ2-2; either TRBD1 or TRBD2 may supply D (5 bases each). Germline CDR1 and CDR2: WNHNN and SYGVQD (reference sequence). The length of the CDR3 is 14 residues. In nucleotides, the CDR3 is TGCGCAACACGGGACGCCTCGAACACCGGGGAGCTGTTTTTT. This sequence encodes CATRDASNTGELFF.

This clonotype was counted many times. V and J are TRBV12-3 or TRBV12-4 and TRBJ1-4, with 8 bases lining up with TRBD1. Trimming at V came to 5 bases and at J to 5 bases, leaving 4 bases not matched to a gene. This CDR3 has 14 amino acids. DNA for the CDR3: TGTGCCAGCAGTCCCCGGGACAGGAATGAAAAACTGTTTTTT. Protein: CASSPRDRNEKLFF.

The chain employs TRBV27 and TRBJ1-1, with D uncertain. Germline V gene lookup returns CDR1 MNHEY and CDR2 SMNVEV (reference sequence). CDR3 length: 14 amino acids. V lost 4 bases, J lost 3 bases, and 12 bases lay in between. The CDR3 DNA is TGTGCCAGCAGTTCTCCCGCACGGGACACTGAAGCTTTCTTT. Protein: CASSSPARDTEAFF.

The sample holds a few counts of this clonotype. The chain recombines TRBV7-2 with TRBJ2-3; 9 bases map to TRBD2. The germline V gene has CDR1 SGHTA and CDR2 FQGNSA. Trimming removed 5 bases from V and 6 bases from J; junction bases left unmatched: 9. The CDR3 spans 15 residues. DNA for the CDR3: TGTGCCAGCAGCGATAAGCGGGGGGCTGGGGATACGCAGTATTTT. As protein: CASSDKRGAGDTQYF.

This sequence joins TRBV15 and TRBJ2-5; 10 bases match TRBD2. There are 16 residues in the CDR3. The germline V gene encodes CDR1 LNHNV and CDR2 YYDKDF (reference sequence). V gave up 1 base and J gave up 5 bases; unmatched junction bases: 7. In nucleotides, the CDR3 is TGTGCCACCAGCAGAGGTCCGGTGACTAGCGGGGAGACCCAGTACTTC. The encoded protein is CATSRGPVTSGETQYF.

In DNA, the CDR3 is TGTGCCAGCAGTGAGGGGAACCAAAAACAGCCCCAGCATTTT. It specifies CASSEGNQKQPQHF. V is TRBV2 and J is TRBJ1-5; D unclear. Germline CDR1 SNHLY, CDR2 FYNNEI. Between the trimmed V and J ends, which lost 3 bases and 7 bases, there was a span of 13 bases. CDR3 length: 14 amino acids.

This clonotype has just a few counts. This chain uses TRBV6-1 with TRBJ2-7, with a possible D match to TRBD1 (6 bases). The germline V gene has CDR1 MNHNS and CDR2 SASEGT. V was shortened by 5 bases and J by 3 bases, with 8 bases between the two germline ends. The CDR3 has 12 amino acids. In DNA, the CDR3 is TGTGCCAGCAGTACAGGGTTCTACGAGCAGTACTTC. It specifies CASSTGFYEQYF.

This clonotype has more than one count but fewer than ten. The chain joins TRBV2 to TRBJ1-6; 8 bases agree with TRBD1. This CDR3 is 15 amino acids long. Trimming removed 4 bases from V and 7 bases from J; junction bases left unmatched: 6. The germline gives CDR1 SNHLY, CDR2 FYNNEI. CDR3 in amino acids: CASSVFGQGNSPLHF. The DNA for the CDR3 is TGTGCCAGCAGTGTTTTCGGACAGGGAAATTCACCCCTCCACTTT.

This clonotype was seen ten or more times. The J gene is TRBJ2-7, the V gene TRBV6-2 or TRBV6-3; tentative D call: TRBD1 (5 bases). V was trimmed by 5 bases and J by 1 base, leaving 6 bases between them. The CDR3 totals 12 residues. Germline loops: CDR1 MNHEY, CDR2 SVGEGT. The CDR3 nucleotides read TGTGCCAGCAGTGACAGTTCCTACGAGCAGTACTTC. This codes for CASSDSSYEQYF.

This clonotype has a handful of counts. This chain links TRBV7-3 with TRBJ2-1; 9 bases match TRBD1. The CDR3 runs to 20 residues. V lost 4 bases and J lost 6; bases outside the gene matches: 22. Looked up from germline, CDR1 is SGHTA and CDR2 is FQGTGA. CDR3: CASSSTSGTGKWGVGNEQFF. As DNA, the CDR3 is TGTGCCAGCAGCTCCACGAGCGGGACAGGGAAGTGGGGAGTGGGCAATGAGCAGTTCTTC.

The chain joins TRBV27 to TRBJ2-6; D is perhaps TRBD1 (6 bases). From germline, CDR1 is MNHEY and CDR2 SMNVEV (reference sequence). The CDR3 covers 16 residues. V was pared by 5 bases and J by 0 bases, with 11 bases between. The CDR3 DNA reads TGTGCCAGCAGTCGGACAGCGCTCTCTGGGGCCAACGTCCTGACTTTC. Protein product: CASSRTALSGANVLTF.

This clonotype has only a few counts. V is TRBV18 and J is TRBJ1-1; the D is unclear. CDR1 is KGHSH and CDR2 is LQKENI in the germline V gene. This CDR3 comprises 13 residues. Trimming left V 3 bases short and J 4 bases short, with 9 bases between. The CDR3, as DNA: TGTGCCAGCTCACCGGCGGAGACCACTGAAGCTTTCTTT. Its protein product is CASSPAETTEAFF.

The chain is built from TRBV5-1 and TRBJ2-3; the D is unclear. The CDR3 loop spans 12 amino acids. V gave up 4 bases and J gave up 6 bases, with 9 bases separating them. Germline CDR1 is SGHRS and CDR2 is YFSETQ. CDR3 sequence (DNA): TGCGCCAGCAGCACCCCGAAGGATACGCAGTATTTT. Residues: CASSTPKDTQYF.

This clonotype has a handful of counts. The chain carries TRBV28 and TRBJ1-5; D not certain. Germline V lookup: CDR1 MDHEN, CDR2 SYDVKM. The CDR3 has 18 residues. The V end was cut by 3 bases, the J end by 0 bases, with 18 bases between. The CDR3 loop is CASSFWETARYSNQPQHF. DNA of the CDR3: TGTGCCAGCAGTTTCTGGGAGACGGCCCGCTATAGCAATCAGCCCCAGCATTTT.

This clonotype was seen many times. The chain couples TRBV7-2 to TRBJ2-1; D not certain. Germline CDR1 and CDR2: SGHTA and FQGNSA. Trimming cost V 2 bases and J 7 bases, with 6 bases left between them. This CDR3 has 12 residues. CDR3: CASSLYPNEQFF. The CDR3 region has the DNA TGTGCCAGCAGCTTATACCCTAATGAGCAGTTCTTC.

This clonotype was seen only a few times. The chain recombines TRBV12-3 or TRBV12-4 with TRBJ2-1; D is ambiguous. The CDR3 loop spans 15 amino acids. The V end was cut by 6 bases, the J end by 0 bases, with 12 bases between. The CDR3 protein is CASSSGPSSYNEQFF. In DNA, the CDR3 is TGTGCCAGCAGCTCCGGGCCCAGCTCCTACAATGAGCAGTTCTTC.

CDR3 DNA: TGTGCCAGCAGCTTGGCCCTCGGGAGAGACTATGGCTACACCTTC. It codes for CASSLALGRDYGYTF. The chain recombines TRBV5-6 with TRBJ1-2; no clear D. V dropped 0 bases and J dropped 3 bases, with 12 bases sitting between them. The CDR3 covers 15 residues. CDR1 SGHDT and CDR2 YYEEEE come from the germline V gene.

In this sample, this clonotype turned up a few times. The CDR3 sequence: CASSLAAGQPSPYEQYF. In DNA form, the CDR3 reads TGCGCCAGCAGCTTGGCCGCGGGACAGCCTTCCCCCTACGAGCAGTACTTC. The genes are TRBV5-1 and TRBJ2-7, with D possibly being TRBD1 (7 bases). Germline V gives CDR1 SGHRS, CDR2 YFSETQ. Trimming took 0 bases from V and 2 from J, leaving 18 bases between them. The CDR3 has 17 amino acids.

This clonotype was seen ten or more times. The CDR3 bases are TGTGCCAGCAGCCCCGCCTACGAGCAGTACTTC. Amino acid sequence: CASSPAYEQYF. V and J are TRBV7-9 and TRBJ2-7; D is unclear. The CDR3 extends over 11 amino acids. The V gene lost 5 bases and the J gene lost 2 bases, with 4 bases spanning the gap. Germline CDR1 reads SEHNR; CDR2 reads FQNEAQ (reference sequence).

This clonotype was counted between two and nine times. The chain couples TRBV9 to TRBJ1-2, with D unclear. V lost 3 bases, J lost 3 bases, and 12 bases lay in between. Germline V gene data show CDR1 as SGDLS and CDR2 as YYNGEE. This CDR3 region has 14 residues. The CDR3 region is CASSAGQLDYGYTF. CDR3 coding DNA: TGTGCCAGCAGCGCGGGCCAGTTAGACTATGGCTACACCTTC. Supplemented by reference TRBV9 and TRBJ1-2, the full variable domain reads DSGVTQTPKHLITATGQRVTLRCSPRSGDLSVYWYQQSLDQGLQFLIQYYNGEERAKGNILERFSAQQFPDLHSELNLSSLELGDSALYFCASSAGQLDYGYTFGSGTRLTVV.